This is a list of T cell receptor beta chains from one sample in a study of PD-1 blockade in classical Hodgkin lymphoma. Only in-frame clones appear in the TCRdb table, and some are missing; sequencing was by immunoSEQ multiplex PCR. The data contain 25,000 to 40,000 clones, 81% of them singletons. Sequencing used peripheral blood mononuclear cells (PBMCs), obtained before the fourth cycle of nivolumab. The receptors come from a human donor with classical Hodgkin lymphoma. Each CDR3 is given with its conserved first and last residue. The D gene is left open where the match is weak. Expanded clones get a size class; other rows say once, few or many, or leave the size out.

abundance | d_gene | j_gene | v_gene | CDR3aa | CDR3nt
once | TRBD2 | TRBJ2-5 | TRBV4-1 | CASSQGAGAGGLKETQYF | TGCGCCAGCAGCCAGGGCGCTGGAGCGGGGGGTCTCAAAGAGACCCAGTACTTC
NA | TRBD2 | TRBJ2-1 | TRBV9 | CASSGTSGGVVRYNEQFF | TGTGCCAGCAGCGGGACTAGCGGGGGGGTAGTAAGGTACAATGAGCAGTTCTTC
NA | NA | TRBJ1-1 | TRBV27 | CASSLYFSLERQNTEAFF | TGTGCCAGCAGTTTATATTTCTCCCTCGAGCGGCAGAACACTGAAGCTTTCTTT
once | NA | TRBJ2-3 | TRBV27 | CASALQDSSTDTQYF | TGTGCCAGCGCCCTGCAGGACTCTAGCACAGATACGCAGTATTTT
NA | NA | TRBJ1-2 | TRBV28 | CASSLNRDGYTF | TGTGCCAGCAGTCTCAACAGGGATGGCTACACCTTC
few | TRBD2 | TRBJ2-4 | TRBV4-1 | CASSHDSGSGNIQYF | TGCGCCAGCAGCCATGATAGCGGGAGTGGAAACATTCAGTACTTC
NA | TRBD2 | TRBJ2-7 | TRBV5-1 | CASSSGLASSYEQYF | TGCGCCAGCAGCTCGGGACTAGCTAGCTCCTACGAGCAGTACTTC
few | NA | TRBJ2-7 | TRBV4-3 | CASSQDLVSPREQYF | TGCGCCAGCAGCCAAGATCTTGTCAGCCCAAGGGAGCAGTACTTC
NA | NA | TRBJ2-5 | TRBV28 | CASSLGARGRETQYF | TGTGCCAGCAGTCTCGGCGCCCGGGGCAGGGAGACCCAGTACTTC
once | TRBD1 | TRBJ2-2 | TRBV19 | CASSRIQGQSTGELFF | TGTGCCAGTAGTAGAATACAGGGACAGAGCACCGGGGAGCTGTTTTTT
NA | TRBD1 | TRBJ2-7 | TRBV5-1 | CASSLGDRADKQYF | TGCGCCAGCAGCTTGGGGGACAGGGCGGATAAGCAGTACTTC
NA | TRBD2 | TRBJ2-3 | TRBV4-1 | CASSPRLAGVRRSTDTQYF | TGCGCCAGCAGCCCAAGACTAGCGGGAGTCCGGAGAAGCACAGATACGCAGTATTTT
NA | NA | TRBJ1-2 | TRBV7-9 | CASSWAGQADYGYTF | TGTGCCAGCAGCTGGGCGGGGCAGGCCGACTATGGCTACACCTTC
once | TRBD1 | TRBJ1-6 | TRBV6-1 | CASTWRGQGGSPLHF | TGTGCCAGCACCTGGAGAGGCCAGGGGGGTTCACCCCTCCACTTT
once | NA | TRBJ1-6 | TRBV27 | CASRDGRTRSYNSPLHF | TGTGCCAGCAGGGATGGACGGACCCGCTCCTATAATTCACCCCTCCACTTT
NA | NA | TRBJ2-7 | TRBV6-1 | CASSVRQGGEQYF | TGTGCCAGCAGTGTGAGACAGGGAGGCGAGCAGTACTTC
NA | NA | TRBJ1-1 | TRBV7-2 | CASSLSGGEAFF | TGTGCCAGCAGCTTAAGTGGTGGAGAAGCTTTCTTT
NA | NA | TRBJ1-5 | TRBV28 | CASSLPDYQPQHF | TGTGCCAGCAGTTTACCAGATTATCAGCCCCAGCATTTT
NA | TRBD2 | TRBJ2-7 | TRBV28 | CASSSSGINEQYF | TGTGCCAGCAGTTCTAGCGGGATCAACGAGCAGTACTTC
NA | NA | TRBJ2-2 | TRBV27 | CASSRDIVTGELFF | TGTGCCAGCAGTCGGGACATCGTAACCGGGGAGCTGTTTTTT
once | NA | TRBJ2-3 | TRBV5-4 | CASSPGSGDTQYF | TGTGCCAGCAGCCCGGGGTCCGGAGATACGCAGTATTTT
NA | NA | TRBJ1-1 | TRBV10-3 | CAISDSGVGTEAFF | TGTGCCATCAGTGATTCAGGGGTCGGAACTGAAGCTTTCTTT
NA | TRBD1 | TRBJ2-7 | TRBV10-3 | CAISESGTGPYEQYF | TGTGCCATCAGTGAGTCCGGGACAGGGCCCTACGAGCAGTACTTC
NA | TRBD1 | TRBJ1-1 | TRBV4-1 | CASSQLYRGMNTEAFF | TGCGCCAGCAGCCAACTTTACAGGGGGATGAACACTGAAGCTTTCTTT
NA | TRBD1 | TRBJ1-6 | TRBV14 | CASSRPRGENSPLHF | TGTGCCAGCAGCCGACCCAGGGGGGAGAATTCACCCCTCCACTTT
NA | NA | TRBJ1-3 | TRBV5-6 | CASSLGPRGYGNTIYF | TGTGCCAGCAGCTTGGGGCCCAGGGGATATGGAAACACCATATATTTT
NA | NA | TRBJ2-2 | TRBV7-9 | CASSLARGPGELFF | TGTGCCAGCAGCTTAGCGCGAGGGCCCGGGGAGCTGTTTTTT
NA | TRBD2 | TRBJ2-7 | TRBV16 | CASSKSGNGQYF | TGTGCCAGCAGCAAAAGCGGGAACGGGCAGTACTTC
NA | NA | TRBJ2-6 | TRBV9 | CASSVATQSNVLTF | TGTGCCAGCAGCGTAGCTACCCAGTCCAACGTCCTGACTTTC
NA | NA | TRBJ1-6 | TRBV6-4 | CASSDSLDAGPLHF | TGTGCCAGCAGTGACTCGTTGGACGCGGGACCCCTCCACTTT
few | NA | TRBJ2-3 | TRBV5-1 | CAAKQGPSTDTQYF | TGCGCCGCGAAACAGGGACCTAGCACAGATACGCAGTATTTT
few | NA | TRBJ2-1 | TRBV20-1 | CSASQDDEQFF | TGCAGTGCTTCCCAGGACGATGAGCAGTTCTTC
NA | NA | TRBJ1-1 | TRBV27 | CASSMGPRTEAFF | TGTGCCAGCAGCATGGGACCGCGCACTGAAGCTTTCTTT
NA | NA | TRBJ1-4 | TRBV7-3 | CASSLTDYELSF | TGTGCCAGCAGCTTGACGGATTACGAACTGTCTTTT
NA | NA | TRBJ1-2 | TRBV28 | CASSPGGLYGYTF | TGTGCCAGCAGTCCCGGTGGGCTCTATGGCTACACCTTC
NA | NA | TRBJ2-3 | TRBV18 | CASSTGQGPDTQYF | TGTGCCAGCTCAACTGGGCAGGGGCCAGATACGCAGTATTTT
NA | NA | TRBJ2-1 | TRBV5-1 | CASSPLGALDEQFF | TGCGCCAGCAGCCCCCTAGGAGCGCTGGATGAGCAGTTCTTC
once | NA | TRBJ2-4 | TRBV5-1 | CASSSSLHLDIQYF | TGCGCCAGCAGCTCTTCCCTTCATCTAGACATTCAGTACTTC
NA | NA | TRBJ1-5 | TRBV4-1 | CASSPSGTGWDQPQHF | TGCGCCAGCAGTCCCTCTGGGACCGGATGGGATCAGCCCCAGCATTTT
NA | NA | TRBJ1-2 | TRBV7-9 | CASSLRGPDGYTF | TGTGCCAGCAGCTTAAGGGGCCCCGACGGCTACACCTTC
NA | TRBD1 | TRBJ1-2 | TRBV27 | CASSLMEGAGYGYTF | TGTGCCAGCAGTTTAATGGAGGGGGCGGGGTATGGCTACACCTTC